This T cell receptor beta chain came from a study of human T cells and chemical hapten exposure. About the study: The study sensitized with 2% DPC on an approximately 2 cm by approximately 2 cm patch of upper inner arm skin.

This clonotype was counted ten times or more. What it recognizes is unknown. Source study methods: There were a median of around 97,000 TCRs per sample, with a range from roughly 20,000 to 700,000. One entry per CDR3 protein results from TCRdb running MiXCR on the RACE reads. TCRdb's processing, not the authors', yielded these V and J calls. In the table there are some 70,000 distinct CDR3 sequences, 9.5% to 13% of which are singletons. Whole-study results and caveats: There was no change with DPC sensitization in TCRs above 1 in 1000 frequency.

V was clipped by 3 bases and J by 3 bases, with 6 bases between them. The CDR3 totals 13 residues. Germline V gene lookup returns CDR1 MDHEN and CDR2 SYDVKM. The sample's time point: pre-sensitization, week 0. Treatment given: therapeutic diphenylcyclopropenone sensitization with weekly scalp DPC. Sequences were derived from whole blood, sampled in connection with sensitization to the hapten diphenylcyclopropenone (DPC). V is TRBV28 and J is TRBJ1-5; D remains ambiguous. The source is a woman between 45 and 65 years old with alopecia areata. Some clones in this sample may be carry-over from other donors' samples. The CDR3 DNA sequence: TGTGCCAGCAGTTTGAGCCTCAATCAGCCCCAGCATTTT. This codes for CASSLSLNQPQHF.